What follows are 30 T cell receptor beta chains derived from one specimen sequenced in a study of blood T cells in healthy people across ages. For the second PCR, which ran for 7 to 11 cycles, a sample-barcoded 5' primer and a J-beta primer mix were used. MiXCR, applied by TCRdb to the 5' RACE reads, yields one record per CDR3 protein. The sample includes under 1,100,000 distinct CDR3 sequences, almost 25% of them seen just once. These same records also appear under a second study, on T cells of mothers and their children.

Sequencing used blood. These receptor sequences come from a girl aged 2 to 9 in good health.

V gene TRBV29-1 combines with J gene TRBJ2-5; D is unresolved. CDR1 and CDR2 from the germline V gene are SQVTM and ANQGSEA. There are 12 residues in the CDR3. V was clipped by 6 bases and J by 7 bases, with 15 bases between them. The DNA of the CDR3 is TGCAGCGTCTACAGTTTCTCCGGGACCCAGTACTTC. It encodes CSVYSFSGTQYF.

This clonotype was counted only a few times. The chain couples TRBV4-3 to TRBJ2-5, with 7 bases lining up with TRBD1. V dropped 4 bases and J dropped 5; count of bases not matched to a gene: 16. The CDR3 runs 17 residues. Germline lookup yields CDR1 LGHNA and CDR2 YSLEER. CDR3 in amino acids: CASSRRHLTGIRETQYF. The CDR3 region has the DNA TGCGCCAGCAGCCGCAGACACCTGACAGGGATTCGTGAGACCCAGTACTTC.

The rearrangement links TRBV20-1 to TRBJ2-5; tentatively, D is TRBD1 (5 bases). This CDR3 is built from 14 residues. V lost 4 bases and J 7 bases, leaving 19 bases between the germline ends. Germline CDR1 is DFQATT and CDR2 is SNEGSKA (reference sequence). CDR3 loop: CSATLRQTLGTQYF. In DNA form, the CDR3 reads TGCAGTGCTACCTTGAGACAGACCTTAGGGACCCAGTACTTC.

The gene calls are TRBV14 and TRBJ2-1; no firm D call. Trimming left V 0 bases short and J 0 bases short, with 9 bases between. The CDR3 totals 16 residues. Per the germline V gene, CDR1 is SGHDN and CDR2 is FVKESK. The CDR3, as DNA: TGTGCCAGCAGCCAAGATCCGTTCCTCTCCTACAATGAGCAGTTCTTC. Translation: CASSQDPFLSYNEQFF. The variable domain in full, with the rest retrieved from reference TRBV14 and TRBJ2-1, is EAGVTQFPSHSVIEKGQTVTLRCDPISGHDNLYWYRRVMGKEIKFLLHFVKESKQDESGMPNNRFLAERTGGTYSTLKVQPAELEDSGVYFCASSQDPFLSYNEQFFGPGTRLTVL.

This clonotype was counted only a few times. This chain uses TRBV27 with TRBJ2-5, with 12 positions matching TRBD2. The end of the DNA fits TRBJ2-1 better, so the J call may be wrong. The CDR3 has 16 amino acids. Per the germline V gene, CDR1 is MNHEY and CDR2 is SMNVEV (reference sequence). The CDR3 protein is CASSSGTSGRLNEQFF. Written as DNA, the CDR3 is TGTGCCAGCAGTTCGGGGACTAGCGGGCGTTTGAATGAGCAGTTCTTC.

V and J are TRBV7-2 and TRBJ2-4; 9 nucleotides align to TRBD1. Germline CDR1 reads SGHTA; CDR2 reads FQGNSA. With 6 bases clipped from V and 3 bases from J, the junction kept 3 bases outside the gene matches. There are 14 residues in the CDR3. CDR3 bases: TGTGCCAGCAGATTGACAGGGGGCAAAAACATTCAGTACTTC. Its translation is CASRLTGGKNIQYF. The full variable domain, its missing parts supplied by reference TRBV7-2 and TRBJ2-4, is GAGVSQSPSNKVTEKGKDVELRCDPISGHTALYWYRQSLGQGLEFLIYFQGNSAPDKSGLPSDRFSAERTGGSVSTLTIQRTQQEDSAVYLCASRLTGGKNIQYFGAGTRLSVL.

This clonotype was seen only a few times. The rearrangement joins TRBV27 to TRBJ2-1; tentatively, D is TRBD2 (5 bases). This CDR3 spans 16 amino acids. In germline, CDR1 is MNHEY, CDR2 SMNVEV (reference sequence). V was cut by 7 bases and J by 4 bases, with 20 bases left in between. The CDR3 spells CASTPLRAEIYNEQFF. CDR3 sequence (DNA): TGTGCCAGCACCCCTTTACGAGCGGAGATTTACAATGAGCAGTTCTTC.

This chain joins TRBV4-2 and TRBJ2-7; 8 bases fit TRBD2. The ends lost 4 bases at V and 4 bases at J; junction bases unmatched: 6. Germline V CDR1 and CDR2: LGHNA, YNFKEQ. There are 14 residues in the CDR3. As DNA, the CDR3 is TGTGCCAGCAGCCCCCTGGGACTAGATTACGAGCAGTACTTC. Protein: CASSPLGLDYEQYF.

The V and J genes are TRBV5-1 and TRBJ2-1; D not resolved. The V gene lost 4 bases and the J gene lost 9 bases, with 11 bases spanning the gap. Looked up from germline, CDR1 is SGHRS and CDR2 is YFSETQ. This CDR3 spans 12 amino acids. The CDR3 sequence is CASSPWSGEQFF. The CDR3 DNA reads as TGCGCCAGCAGCCCATGGTCGGGTGAGCAGTTCTTC.

The chain couples TRBV20-1 to TRBJ1-1; D is unresolved. Trimming stripped 4 bases from V and 9 bases from J, with 9 bases between. The CDR3 runs to 10 residues. Germline V CDR1 and CDR2: DFQATT, SNEGSKA (reference sequence). CDR3 in amino acids: CSANERQAFF. The CDR3 DNA reads TGCAGTGCTAACGAGAGACAAGCTTTCTTT.

This clonotype showed up just a few times. The chain recombines TRBV7-6 with TRBJ2-2; D gene ambiguous. V gave up 11 bases and J gave up 4 bases, with 5 bases separating them. CDR1 and CDR2 from the germline V gene are SGHVS and FNYEAQ. The length of the CDR3 is 10 residues. CDR3 sequence reads: CAAGTGELFF. For the CDR3, the DNA is TGTGCCGCAGGCACCGGGGAGCTGTTTTTT.

This clonotype has just a few counts. This sequence joins TRBV24-1 and TRBJ2-2, with a tentative D call TRBD2 (5 bases). V was clipped by 6 bases and J by 6 bases, with 13 bases between them. The germline CDR1 and CDR2 sequences are KGHDR and SFDVKD. This CDR3 is 14 amino acids long. The CDR3 spells CATSSLSGAGELFF. Written as DNA, the CDR3 is TGTGCCACCAGTTCATTGTCCGGGGCCGGGGAGCTGTTTTTT.

This chain uses TRBV5-8 with TRBJ2-2; D might be TRBD1 or TRBD2, each matching 5 bases. CDR3 length equals 15 residues. Germline CDR1 is SGHTS and CDR2 is YDEGEE. Trimming cost V 4 bases and J 1 base, with 11 bases left between them. CDR3 loop: CASSEGPENTGELFF. In DNA form, the CDR3 reads TGTGCCAGCAGCGAGGGACCGGAGAACACCGGGGAGCTGTTTTTT.

This clonotype appeared a few times. The V call is TRBV5-1, the J call TRBJ2-1; 13 nucleotides match TRBD2. CDR1 and CDR2 (germline): SGHRS, YFSETQ. The CDR3 extends over 16 amino acids. Unmatched junction bases numbered 15, after V lost 5 bases and J lost 13 bases. CDR3 loop: CASSSTGLAGDPGQFF. The DNA of the CDR3 is TGCGCCAGCAGTTCAACCGGACTAGCGGGAGACCCGGGACAGTTCTTC. The full variable domain, completed using reference TRBV5-1 and TRBJ2-1, is KAGVTQTPRYLIKTRGQQVTLSCSPISGHRSVSWYQQTPGQGLQFLFEYFSETQRNKGNFPGRFSGRQFSNSRSEMNVSTLELGDSALYLCASSSTGLAGDPGQFFGPGTRLTVL.

CDR3 nucleotide sequence: TGCAGTGCCAAACTTCCCCCGAGCTCCTACAATGAGCAGTTCTTC. Translated, it gives CSAKLPPSSYNEQFF. This rearrangement joins TRBV20-1 to TRBJ2-1; D not resolved. Germline V gives CDR1 DFQATT, CDR2 SNEGSKA (reference sequence). The V end was cut by 6 bases, the J end by 0 bases, with 15 bases between. This CDR3 region has 15 residues.

This clonotype appeared a few times. The V gene is TRBV20-1, the J gene TRBJ2-7; 9 nucleotides agree with TRBD1. Germline lookup yields CDR1 DFQATT and CDR2 SNEGSKA (reference sequence). The CDR3 contains 16 residues. V lost 7 bases and J lost 4; bases outside the gene matches: 17. CDR3 coding DNA: TGCAGTGTCACCGACCCGGCCGGGACAGGGTTGTACGAGCAGTACTTC. This gives the protein CSVTDPAGTGLYEQYF.

This clonotype was seen more than once but under ten times. The chain has TRBV7-6 and TRBJ2-1; TRBD2 matches at 8 bases. The CDR3 consists of 22 residues. The V gene's germline CDR1 is SGHVS and CDR2 FNYEAQ. The J segment lost 0 bases and the V segment lost 4 bases, leaving 23 bases of the junction unmatched. CDR3 in amino acids: CASSSEPLVLADAKTSYNEQFF. The CDR3 nucleotides are TGTGCCAGCAGCTCGGAGCCGCTCGTACTAGCGGACGCCAAAACCTCCTACAATGAGCAGTTCTTC. Based on the CDR3 plus reference TRBV7-6 and TRBJ2-1, the full variable domain is GAGVSQSPRYKVTKRGQDVALRCDPISGHVSLYWYRQALGQGPEFLTYFNYEAQQDKSGLPNDRFSAERPEGSISTLTIQRTEQRDSAMYRCASSSEPLVLADAKTSYNEQFFGPGTRLTVL.

V and J are TRBV20-1 and TRBJ1-2; D is unclear. Trimming took off 0 bases at V and 0 bases at J, with 8 bases between the two ends. Germline-derived CDR1 and CDR2 are DFQATT and SNEGSKA (reference sequence). The CDR3 length is 14 residues. CDR3 amino acids: CSARDPGSNYGYTF. CDR3 DNA sequence: TGCAGTGCTAGAGATCCAGGTTCTAACTATGGCTACACCTTC.

J is TRBJ1-5 and V is TRBV27; D not certain. There are 14 residues in the CDR3. From germline, CDR1 is MNHEY and CDR2 SMNVEV (reference sequence). V was trimmed by 1 base and J by 7 bases, leaving 11 bases between them. Here the CDR3 reads CASSLLSMGQPQHF. The DNA of the CDR3 is TGTGCCAGCAGTTTATTAAGTATGGGACAGCCCCAGCATTTT.

V and J are TRBV27 and TRBJ1-2; D gene uncertain. Germline assignment: CDR1 MNHEY and CDR2 SMNVEV (reference sequence). The CDR3 runs 14 residues. Trimming took 3 bases from V and 4 from J, leaving 12 bases between them. This chain's CDR3 is CASSFQKSPYGYTF. The CDR3 nucleotides read TGTGCCAGCAGTTTCCAAAAGTCGCCCTATGGCTACACCTTC.

This chain's CDR3 is CASSLSGYIQYF. Here the CDR3 DNA reads TGTGCCAGCAGCTTGTCCGGATACATTCAGTACTTC. This chain uses TRBV5-6 with TRBJ2-4, with unresolved D. The CDR3 is made up of 12 amino acids. Deletions cut 1 base from V and 8 bases from J, with 7 bases between. Germline V lookup: CDR1 SGHDT, CDR2 YYEEEE.

The chain joins TRBV13 to TRBJ1-2; D is unresolved. The CDR3 totals 17 residues. CDR1 and CDR2 from the germline V gene are PRHDT and FYEKMQ (reference sequence). The V end was cut by 1 base, the J end by 0 bases, with 15 bases between. CDR3 protein: CASSLDQNPISNYGYTF. CDR3 coding DNA: TGTGCCAGCAGCTTAGATCAGAACCCGATCTCTAACTATGGCTACACCTTC.

The V gene is TRBV5-1, the J gene TRBJ2-5, with TRBD2 matching 12 bases. The assigned J gene may be wrong: the sequence end matches TRBJ2-1 better. The CDR3 length is 15 residues. Germline V gene lookup returns CDR1 SGHRS and CDR2 YFSETQ. Written as DNA, the CDR3 is TGCGCCAGCAGCATGACTAGCGGGAGTGTTAATGAGCAGTTCTTC. Encoded protein: CASSMTSGSVNEQFF.

This clonotype was recorded a few times. The V gene is TRBV7-9, the J gene TRBJ2-5; D may match TRBD1 or TRBD2 (5 bases each). The CDR3 runs 14 residues. V lost 6 bases and J lost 1, with 12 bases in between. Germline-derived CDR1 and CDR2 are SEHNR and FQNEAQ (reference sequence). The CDR3 region is CASRQTGTQETQYF. CDR3 coding DNA: TGTGCCAGCAGACAAACCGGGACCCAAGAGACCCAGTACTTC.

This clonotype was observed a few times. V and J are TRBV28 and TRBJ2-3; TRBD2 agrees at 9 bases. The CDR3 extends over 17 amino acids. The V segment lost 3 bases and the J segment 6 bases; nucleotides outside the gene matches: 13. Germline assignment: CDR1 MDHEN and CDR2 SYDVKM. The CDR3 reads CASSFTKPGLASDTQYF. The CDR3 coding sequence is TGTGCCAGCAGTTTCACAAAACCGGGACTAGCATCGGATACGCAGTATTTT.

The chain has TRBV27 and TRBJ2-7; 7 bases are a match to TRBD1. The CDR3 has 15 residues. Trimming cost V 7 bases and J 4 bases; bases outside gene matches: 13. Germline V gene sequence: CDR1 MNHEY, CDR2 SMNVEV (reference sequence). CDR3: CASKGDRGLSYEQYF. The CDR3 nucleotides are TGTGCCAGCAAAGGTGATAGGGGGCTATCATACGAGCAGTACTTC.

J is TRBJ2-5 and V is TRBV5-1, with 7 bases aligning to TRBD2. Matching the DNA end better, TRBJ2-1 makes the J call doubtful. The CDR3 has 14 residues. In germline, CDR1 is SGHRS, CDR2 YFSETQ. The CDR3 here is CASSLGGGSNEQFF. The CDR3 DNA follows: TGCGCCAGCAGCTTGGGGGGGGGTTCCAATGAGCAGTTCTTC.

This chain connects TRBV6-1 to TRBJ1-6; D gene uncertain. The length of the CDR3 is 14 residues. V lost 3 bases and J 10 bases, leaving 13 bases between the germline ends. Germline CDR1 and CDR2: MNHNS and SASEGT. CDR3 coding DNA: TGTGCCAGCAGTGATTTGCAGGAACCGTCACCCCTCCACTTT. This translates into CASSDLQEPSPLHF.

V usage is TRBV19 and J usage is TRBJ1-2; D remains ambiguous. CDR1 is LNHDA, CDR2 SQIVND, per germline (reference sequence). The CDR3 has 11 residues. V was clipped by 10 bases and J by 4 bases, with 10 bases between them. CDR3 DNA: TGTGCCACGTCGTACACCTATGGCTACACCTTC. Amino acids: CATSYTYGYTF.

For the CDR3, the DNA is TGTGCCAGCAGTCGACGGGCCTTAGGGGGCACTGAAGCTTTCTTT. This encodes CASSRRALGGTEAFF. The rearrangement links TRBV12-3 or TRBV12-4 to TRBJ1-1, with D maybe TRBD1 (6 bases). With 5 bases removed from V and 4 bases from J, the gap between germline ends came to 17 bases. The CDR3 covers 15 residues.